These 8 T cell receptor beta chains were sequenced from one sample in a study of cytomegalovirus exposure and HLA in healthy donors. Generated by immunoSEQ multiplex PCR, the TCRdb table keeps only in-frame clones and is missing some. Here the sample spans 200,000 or so clones, more than 80% being singletons. The sequencing input was PBMCs. The receptors originated from a man aged 18 to 30 in good health and CMV-seropositive.

In its sample, this clone was seen once. The chain employs TRBV27 and TRBJ2-1, with 14 nucleotides matching TRBD2. V dropped 5 bases and J dropped 8; count of bases not matched to a gene: 14. The CDR3 runs to 18 residues. Looked up from germline, CDR1 is MNHEY and CDR2 is SMNVEV (reference sequence). The CDR3 loop is CASSPFGTSGRSVHEQFF. For the CDR3, the DNA is TGTGCCAGCAGTCCCTTCGGGACTAGCGGGAGATCAGTGCATGAGCAGTTCTTC.

The table lists this clone with a count of one. The chain couples TRBV19 to TRBJ1-2; a weak D match, TRBD1 (6 bases). V lost 3 bases to trimming and J lost 6 bases, with 14 bases between them. Germline CDR1 reads LNHDA; CDR2 reads SQIVND (reference sequence). The CDR3 sequence is 14 residues long. The CDR3 here is CASSMTGRLNGYTF. CDR3 bases: TGTGCCAGTAGTATGACAGGTCGGCTCAATGGCTACACCTTC.

The rearrangement links TRBV7-2 to TRBJ2-5; 8 bases are a match to TRBD2. Germline V CDR1 and CDR2: SGHTA, FQGNSA. V lost 5 bases and J lost 1; bases outside the gene matches: 9. CDR3 size: 16 residues. CDR3 DNA: TGTGCCAGCAGCCCACTGGGCGGGAGGATCCAAGAGACCCAGTACTTC. It translates to CASSPLGGRIQETQYF. The whole variable domain, filled in from reference TRBV7-2 and TRBJ2-5, reads GAGVSQSPSNKVTEKGKDVELRCDPISGHTALYWYRQSLGQGLEFLIYFQGNSAPDKSGLPSDRFSAERTGGSVSTLTIQRTQQEDSAVYLCASSPLGGRIQETQYFGPGTRLLVL.

This clone was detected only once. The chain combines TRBV28 with TRBJ2-1; TRBD2 matches 12 bases. Germline CDR1 MDHEN, CDR2 SYDVKM. The V segment lost 4 bases and the J segment 9 bases; nucleotides outside the gene matches: 13. The CDR3 length is 17 residues. CDR3 amino acids: CASSYSRLAGEEAEQFF. CDR3 coding DNA: TGTGCCAGCAGTTACAGCCGACTAGCGGGAGAAGAAGCTGAGCAGTTCTTC.

V is TRBV28 and J is TRBJ1-2; TRBD1 is a possible D gene (5 bases). The ends were cut back, 6 bases at V and 2 bases at J, with 10 bases in the middle. Looked up from germline, CDR1 is MDHEN and CDR2 is SYDVKM. This CDR3 region has 13 residues. The CDR3 loop reads CASRVQVNYGYTF. As DNA, the CDR3 is TGTGCCAGCAGGGTACAGGTCAACTATGGCTACACCTTC.

The V and J genes are TRBV28 and TRBJ2-1; maybe TRBD2 (6 bases). Germline V gene lookup returns CDR1 MDHEN and CDR2 SYDVKM. This CDR3 contains 16 residues. Trimming removed 6 bases from V and 8 bases from J, with 23 bases in between. CDR3 loop: CASSETAERASHEQFF. In nucleotides, the CDR3 is TGTGCCAGCAGCGAAACCGCGGAGCGGGCCAGTCATGAGCAGTTCTTC.

The genes are TRBV7-3 and TRBJ2-1, with 8 bases matching TRBD2. V lost 4 bases and J lost 9; bases outside the gene matches: 5. The CDR3 length is 13 residues. From germline, CDR1 is SGHTA and CDR2 FQGTGA. The CDR3 reads CASSSGLGGEQFF. For the CDR3, the DNA is TGTGCCAGCAGCTCGGGACTAGGTGGTGAGCAGTTCTTC.

The V call is TRBV9, the J call TRBJ2-1; 8 bases fit TRBD2. Germline V CDR1 and CDR2: SGDLS, YYNGEE. Trimming cost V 4 bases and J 0 bases; bases outside gene matches: 9. This CDR3 region has 17 residues. The CDR3: CASSRRAGGLSYNEQFF. The CDR3 nucleotides are TGTGCCAGCAGCCGCCGGGCGGGAGGACTCTCCTACAATGAGCAGTTCTTC. Using reference TRBV9 and TRBJ2-1 for the parts outside the CDR3, the full variable domain is DSGVTQTPKHLITATGQRVTLRCSPRSGDLSVYWYQQSLDQGLQFLIQYYNGEERAKGNILERFSAQQFPDLHSELNLSSLELGDSALYFCASSRRAGGLSYNEQFFGPGTRLTVL.